This T cell receptor (beta chain) was obtained from a study of cytomegalovirus exposure and HLA in healthy donors. Regarding the study as a whole: Later on, analysis showed that most CMV-associated TCR beta chains appeared to be HLA-restricted.

Points on this clone: The antigen remains unidentified.

The CDR3 loop spans 12 amino acids. Germline V CDR1 and CDR2: LNHDA, SQIVND (reference sequence). The V end lost 11 bases, the J end lost 6 bases, and 13 bases lay between the germline ends. This PCR relied on a set of 60 Vbeta primers and 13 Jbeta primers. Repertoires were generated with immunoSEQ multiplex PCR, while TCRdb's copy carries only in-frame clones and drops some. The sample carries about 170,000 clones, approximately 85% recorded once. This receptor was identified in a man aged 25 to 40 in good health and CMV-seropositive. The material sequenced was PBMCs. The chain recombines TRBV19 with TRBJ2-2; the D gene is possibly TRBD2 (7 bases). The CDR3: CAGGGGPGELFF. The CDR3 DNA reads TGTGCCGGGGGGGGCGGCCCCGGGGAGCTGTTTTTT.